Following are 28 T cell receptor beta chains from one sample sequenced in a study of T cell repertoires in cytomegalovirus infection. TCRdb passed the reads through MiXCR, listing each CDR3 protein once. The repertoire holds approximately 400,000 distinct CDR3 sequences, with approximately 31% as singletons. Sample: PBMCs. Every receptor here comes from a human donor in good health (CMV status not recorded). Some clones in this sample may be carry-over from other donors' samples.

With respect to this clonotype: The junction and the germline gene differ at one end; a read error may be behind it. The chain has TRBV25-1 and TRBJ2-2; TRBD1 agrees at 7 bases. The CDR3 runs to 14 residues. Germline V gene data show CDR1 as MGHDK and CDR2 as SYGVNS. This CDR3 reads CARSDPRGTGELFF. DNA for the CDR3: TGTGCCCGCAGTGACCCCAGGGGGACCGGGGAGCTGTTTTTT.

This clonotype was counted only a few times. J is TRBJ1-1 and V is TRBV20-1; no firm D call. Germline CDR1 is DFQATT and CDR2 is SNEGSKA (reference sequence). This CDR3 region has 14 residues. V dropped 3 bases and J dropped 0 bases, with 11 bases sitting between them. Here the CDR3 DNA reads TGCAGTGCTAGTCGAAAGATTTTGAACACTGAAGCTTTCTTT. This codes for CSASRKILNTEAFF.

CDR3 coding DNA: TGTGCCAGCAGTTATGGATTCAACTCCTACAATGAGCAGTTCTTC. Translation: CASSYGFNSYNEQFF. The chain couples TRBV6-2 or TRBV6-3 to TRBJ2-1, with no clear D. Trimming took 3 bases from V and 0 from J, leaving 9 bases between them. There are 15 residues in the CDR3. The germline V gene encodes CDR1 MNHEY and CDR2 SVGEGT.

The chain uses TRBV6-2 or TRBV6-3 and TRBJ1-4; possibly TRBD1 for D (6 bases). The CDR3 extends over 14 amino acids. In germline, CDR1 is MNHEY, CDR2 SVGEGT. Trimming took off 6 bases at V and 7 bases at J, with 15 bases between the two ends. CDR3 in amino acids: CASSRPGHSEKLFF. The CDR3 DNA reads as TGTGCCAGCAGCAGGCCGGGACACTCTGAAAAACTGTTTTTT.

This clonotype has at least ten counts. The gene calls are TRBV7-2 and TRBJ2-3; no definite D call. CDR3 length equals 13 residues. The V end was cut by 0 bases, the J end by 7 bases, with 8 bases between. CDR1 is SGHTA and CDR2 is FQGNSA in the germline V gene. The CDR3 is CASSLAPANTQYF. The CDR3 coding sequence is TGTGCCAGCAGCTTAGCCCCCGCGAATACGCAGTATTTT. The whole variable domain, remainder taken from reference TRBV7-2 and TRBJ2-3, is GAGVSQSPSNKVTEKGKDVELRCDPISGHTALYWYRQSLGQGLEFLIYFQGNSAPDKSGLPSDRFSAERTGGSVSTLTIQRTQQEDSAVYLCASSLAPANTQYFGPGTRLTVL.

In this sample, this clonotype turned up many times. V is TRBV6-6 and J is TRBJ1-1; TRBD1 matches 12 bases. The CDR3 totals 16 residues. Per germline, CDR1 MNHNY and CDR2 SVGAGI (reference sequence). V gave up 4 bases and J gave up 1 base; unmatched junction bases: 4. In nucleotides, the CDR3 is TGTGCCAGCAGTTGGGGACAGGGGGCAGCGAACACTGAAGCTTTCTTT. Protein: CASSWGQGAANTEAFF.

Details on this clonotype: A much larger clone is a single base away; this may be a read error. The CDR3 DNA follows: TGTGTCAGCAGCTTTCCGGACAGCTCCTATAATTCACCCCTCCACTTT. Amino acid sequence: CVSSFPDSSYNSPLHF. The chain employs TRBV7-8 and TRBJ1-6, with TRBD1 as a possible D gene (6 bases). Germline loops: CDR1 SGHVS, CDR2 FQNEAQ. CDR3 length: 16 residues.

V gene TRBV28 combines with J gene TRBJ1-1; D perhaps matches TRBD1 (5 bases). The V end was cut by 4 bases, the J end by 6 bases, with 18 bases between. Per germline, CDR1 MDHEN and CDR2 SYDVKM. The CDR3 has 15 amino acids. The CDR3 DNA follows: TGTGCCAGCAGTTCCGTCGGGGGAGCGAGCGCTGAAGCTTTCTTT. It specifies CASSSVGGASAEAFF.

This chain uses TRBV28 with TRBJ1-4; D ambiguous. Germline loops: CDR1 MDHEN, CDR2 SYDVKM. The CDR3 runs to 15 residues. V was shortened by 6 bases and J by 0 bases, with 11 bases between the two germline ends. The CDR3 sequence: CASRYSLPTNEKLFF. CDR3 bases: TGTGCCAGCAGGTACAGCCTCCCAACTAATGAAAAACTGTTTTTT.

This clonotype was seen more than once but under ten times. In DNA, the CDR3 is TGTGCCAGCAGGACTAGAAAGCGGGGGGGCTTACAGACCCAGTACTTC. Translating gives CASRTRKRGGLQTQYF. The V call is TRBV28, the J call TRBJ2-5; 10 bases map to TRBD2. The CDR3 sequence is 16 residues long. The junction had 13 bases not matched to a gene; V was cut back by 6 bases and J by 6 bases. From germline, CDR1 is MDHEN and CDR2 SYDVKM.

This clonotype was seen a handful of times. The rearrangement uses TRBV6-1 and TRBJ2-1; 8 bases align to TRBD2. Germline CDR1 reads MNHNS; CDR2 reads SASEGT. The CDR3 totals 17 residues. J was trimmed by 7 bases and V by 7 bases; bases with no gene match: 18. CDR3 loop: CASMNLWGSQRGNEQFF. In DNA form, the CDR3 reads TGTGCCAGCATGAACCTTTGGGGCTCCCAGCGGGGGAATGAGCAGTTCTTC.

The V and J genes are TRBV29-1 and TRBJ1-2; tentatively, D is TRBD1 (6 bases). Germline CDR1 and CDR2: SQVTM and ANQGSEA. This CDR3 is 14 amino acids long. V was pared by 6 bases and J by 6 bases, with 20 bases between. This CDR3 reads CSVPTTGTRHGYTF. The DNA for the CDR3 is TGCAGCGTCCCTACTACAGGGACTCGGCATGGCTACACCTTC.

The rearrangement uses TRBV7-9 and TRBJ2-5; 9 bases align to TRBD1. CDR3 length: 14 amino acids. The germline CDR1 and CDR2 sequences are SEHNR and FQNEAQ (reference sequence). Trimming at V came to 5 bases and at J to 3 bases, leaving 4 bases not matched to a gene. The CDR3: CASSKDRGKETQYF. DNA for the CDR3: TGTGCCAGCAGCAAGGACAGGGGAAAAGAGACCCAGTACTTC.

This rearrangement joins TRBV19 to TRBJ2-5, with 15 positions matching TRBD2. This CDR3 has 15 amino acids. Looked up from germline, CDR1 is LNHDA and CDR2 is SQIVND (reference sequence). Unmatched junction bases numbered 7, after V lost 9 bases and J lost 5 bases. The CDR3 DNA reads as TGTGCCAGCAGGGGACTAGCGGGGGGTGAGGAGACCCAGTACTTC. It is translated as CASRGLAGGEETQYF.

The CDR3 reads CASSLVARVGDGYTF. CDR3 nucleotides: TGTGCCAGCAGTTTAGTGGCCAGGGTCGGGGATGGCTACACCTTC. The rearrangement joins TRBV12-3 or TRBV12-4 to TRBJ1-2, with D possibly being TRBD1 (5 bases). The V gene lost 1 base and the J gene lost 6 bases, with 15 bases spanning the gap. The CDR3 consists of 15 residues.

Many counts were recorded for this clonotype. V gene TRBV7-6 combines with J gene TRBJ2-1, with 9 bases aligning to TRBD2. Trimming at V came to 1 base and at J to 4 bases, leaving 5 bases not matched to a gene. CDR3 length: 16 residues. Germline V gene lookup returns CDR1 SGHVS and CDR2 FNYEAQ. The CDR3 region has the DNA TGTGCCAGCAGCTTAGTCTCCAGCGGGGGGTACAATGAGCAGTTCTTC. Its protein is CASSLVSSGGYNEQFF.

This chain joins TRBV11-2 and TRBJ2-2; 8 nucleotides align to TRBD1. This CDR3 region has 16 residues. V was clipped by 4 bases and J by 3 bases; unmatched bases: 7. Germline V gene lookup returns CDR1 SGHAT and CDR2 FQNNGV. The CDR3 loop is CASSSLGQVHTGELFF. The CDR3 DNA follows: TGTGCCAGCAGCTCCTTGGGACAGGTTCACACCGGGGAGCTGTTTTTT.

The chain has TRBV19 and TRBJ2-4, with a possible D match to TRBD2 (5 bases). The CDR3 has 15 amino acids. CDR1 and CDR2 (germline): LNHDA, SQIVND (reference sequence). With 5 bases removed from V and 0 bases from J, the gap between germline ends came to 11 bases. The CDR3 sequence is CASSPADGAKNIQYF. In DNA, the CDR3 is TGTGCCAGTAGTCCAGCGGACGGAGCCAAAAACATTCAGTACTTC.

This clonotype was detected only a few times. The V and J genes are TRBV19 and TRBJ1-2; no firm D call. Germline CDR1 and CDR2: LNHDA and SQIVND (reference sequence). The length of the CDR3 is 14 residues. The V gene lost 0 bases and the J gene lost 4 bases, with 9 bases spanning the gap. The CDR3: CASSIEWASYGYTF. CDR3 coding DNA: TGTGCCAGTAGTATAGAATGGGCCTCCTATGGCTACACCTTC.

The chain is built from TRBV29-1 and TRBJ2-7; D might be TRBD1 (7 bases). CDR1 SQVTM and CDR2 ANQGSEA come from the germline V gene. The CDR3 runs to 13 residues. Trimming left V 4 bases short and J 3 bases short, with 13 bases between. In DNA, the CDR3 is TGCAGCGTTGCAGGCGGGACAGTCTACGAGCAGTACTTC. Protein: CSVAGGTVYEQYF.

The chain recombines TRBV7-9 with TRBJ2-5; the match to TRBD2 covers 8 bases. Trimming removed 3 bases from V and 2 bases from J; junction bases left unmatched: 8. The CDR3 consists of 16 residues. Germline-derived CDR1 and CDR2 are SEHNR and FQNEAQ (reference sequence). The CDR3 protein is CASSFRPAGEQETQYF. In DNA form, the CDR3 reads TGTGCCAGCAGCTTCCGCCCAGCGGGGGAGCAAGAGACCCAGTACTTC.

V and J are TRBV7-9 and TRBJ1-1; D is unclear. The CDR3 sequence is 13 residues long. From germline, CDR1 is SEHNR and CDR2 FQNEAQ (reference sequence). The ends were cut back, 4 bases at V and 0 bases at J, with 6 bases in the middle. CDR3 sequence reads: CASSWFMNTEAFF. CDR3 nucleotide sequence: TGTGCCAGCAGCTGGTTCATGAACACTGAAGCTTTCTTT.

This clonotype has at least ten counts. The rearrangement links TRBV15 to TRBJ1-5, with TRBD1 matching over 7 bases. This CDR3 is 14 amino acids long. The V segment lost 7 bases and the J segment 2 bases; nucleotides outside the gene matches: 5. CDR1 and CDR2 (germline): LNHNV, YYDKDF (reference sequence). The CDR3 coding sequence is TGTGCCACCAATACAGGGGCCCGCAATCAGCCCCAGCATTTT. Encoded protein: CATNTGARNQPQHF.

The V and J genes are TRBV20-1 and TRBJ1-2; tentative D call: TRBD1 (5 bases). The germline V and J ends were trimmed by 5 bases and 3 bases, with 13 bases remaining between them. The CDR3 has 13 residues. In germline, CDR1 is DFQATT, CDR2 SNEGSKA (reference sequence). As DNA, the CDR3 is TGCAGTGCTGGAGGGAGGGGAGACTATGGCTACACCTTC. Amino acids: CSAGGRGDYGYTF.

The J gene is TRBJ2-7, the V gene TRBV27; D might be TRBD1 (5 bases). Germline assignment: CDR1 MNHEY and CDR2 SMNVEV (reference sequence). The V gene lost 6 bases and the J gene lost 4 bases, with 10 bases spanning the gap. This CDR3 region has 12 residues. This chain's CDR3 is CASSDSGYEQYF. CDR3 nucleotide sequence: TGTGCCAGCAGCGACAGTGGGTACGAGCAGTACTTC.

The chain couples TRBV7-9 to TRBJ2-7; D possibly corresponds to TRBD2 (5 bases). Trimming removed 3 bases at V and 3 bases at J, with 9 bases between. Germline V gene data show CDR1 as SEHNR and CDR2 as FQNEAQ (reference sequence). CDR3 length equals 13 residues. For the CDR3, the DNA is TGTGCCAGCAGCTTTTCGGGGATCTACGAGCAGTACTTC. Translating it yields CASSFSGIYEQYF.

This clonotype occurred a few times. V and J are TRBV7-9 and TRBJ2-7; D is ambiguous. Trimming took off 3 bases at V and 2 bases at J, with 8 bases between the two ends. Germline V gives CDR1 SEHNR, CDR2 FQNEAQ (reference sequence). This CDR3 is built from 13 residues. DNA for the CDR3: TGTGCCAGCAGCTTCCCCCTAACCTACGAGCAGTACTTC. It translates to CASSFPLTYEQYF.

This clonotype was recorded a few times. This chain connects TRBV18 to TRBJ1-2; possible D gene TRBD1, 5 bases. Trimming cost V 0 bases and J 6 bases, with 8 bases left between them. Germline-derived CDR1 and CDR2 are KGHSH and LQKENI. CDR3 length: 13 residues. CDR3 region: CASSPPGQNGYTF. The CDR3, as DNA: TGTGCCAGCTCACCACCGGGGCAGAATGGCTACACCTTC.